The rows below give T cell receptor beta chains drawn from one sample of a study of cytomegalovirus exposure and HLA in healthy donors. Data came from immunoSEQ multiplex PCR; TCRdb stores just in-frame clones and leaves some out. Found here are approximately 140,000 clones, just over 85% of them singletons; the top ten hold just under 8%. Sequenced: PBMCs. The receptors come from a woman aged 18-35 years in good health and CMV-seropositive. The CDR3 runs from the conserved cysteine through the conserved F or W. A D gene is named only where the DNA matches it firmly. Not every row has a clone size; where given, it reads once, few, many or a size class.

j_call v_call d_call clone_size cdr3_aa cdr3_nt
TRBJ1-1 TRBV7-2 TRBD1 . CASSLSGQVNTEAFF TGTGCCAGCAGCTTATCCGGACAGGTGAACACTGAAGCTTTCTTT
TRBJ1-2 TRBV6-5 . . CASSYSYRQQGYGYTF TGTGCCAGCAGTTACTCTTACCGACAGCAGGGTTATGGCTACACCTTC
TRBJ1-4 TRBV9 . . CASSVAGATNEKLFF TGTGCCAGCAGCGTAGCCGGTGCAACTAATGAAAAACTGTTTTTT
TRBJ2-2 TRBV10-3 TRBD2 . CAMRTSGGAGELFF TGTGCCATGAGGACTAGCGGGGGGGCCGGGGAGCTGTTTTTT
TRBJ2-5 TRBV4-3 TRBD2 . CASSPSGGATQYF TGCGCCAGCAGCCCTAGCGGGGGGGCGACCCAGTACTTC
TRBJ1-2 TRBV6-1 . . CASSDYRVGNYGYTF TGTGCCAGCAGTGACTACAGGGTGGGGAACTATGGCTACACCTTC
TRBJ2-5 TRBV5-1 TRBD2 . CASSFLAGGEETQYF TGCGCCAGCAGCTTTCTAGCGGGGGGAGAAGAGACCCAGTACTTC
TRBJ2-3 TRBV27 TRBD2 . CASSLSGGSTDTQYF TGTGCCAGCAGTTTAAGCGGGGGAAGCACAGATACGCAGTATTTT
TRBJ2-7 TRBV28 . once CASSFLLAERNEQYF TGTGCCAGCAGTTTTCTTTTAGCGGAGAGGAACGAGCAGTACTTC
TRBJ2-1 TRBV28 . . CASSLYQGIDNEQFF TGTGCCAGCAGTTTATATCAGGGTATTGACAATGAGCAGTTCTTC
TRBJ2-7 TRBV4-2 . . CASSQDGTPQYF TGTGCCAGCAGCCAAGATGGGACTCCGCAGTACTTC
TRBJ2-3 TRBV4-2 . . CASSQVPGRGTDTQYF TGTGCCAGCAGCCAAGTTCCCGGCAGGGGCACAGATACGCAGTATTTT
TRBJ2-5 TRBV25-1 . . CASSEPADQETQYF TGTGCCAGCAGTGAACCCGCGGATCAAGAGACCCAGTACTTC
TRBJ2-3 TRBV27 TRBD1 . CASSKGGPDTQYF TGTGCCAGCAGCAAAGGGGGCCCAGATACGCAGTATTTT
TRBJ1-4 TRBV19 TRBD1 . CASSPVGQGKRKLFF TGTGCCAGTAGTCCCGTAGGACAGGGAAAGCGAAAACTGTTTTTT
TRBJ1-1 TRBV5-1 . few CASSLDSWTEAFF TGCGCCAGCAGCTTGGACTCGTGGACTGAAGCTTTCTTT
TRBJ2-5 TRBV11-2 . . CASSLGTKETQYF TGTGCCAGCAGCCTCGGGACAAAAGAGACCCAGTACTTC
TRBJ2-3 TRBV2 TRBD1 . CASSEEGAGFFILNTQYF TGTGCCAGCAGTGAAGAGGGGGCGGGTTTCTTCATCTTGAATACGCAGTATTTT
TRBJ2-5 TRBV7-9 TRBD2 . CASSPQYGLAGGKETQYF TGTGCCAGCAGCCCTCAATACGGACTAGCGGGAGGGAAAGAGACCCAGTACTTC
TRBJ1-2 TRBV6-1 . . CASSEKPHYGYTF TGTGCCAGCAGTGAAAAGCCACACTATGGCTACACCTTC
TRBJ2-3 TRBV29-1 . . CSVEGQGGDTQYF TGCAGCGTTGAAGGGCAGGGAGGTGATACGCAGTATTTT
TRBJ1-3 TRBV5-4 . . CASSSQGFSGNTIYF TGTGCCAGCAGCTCCCAGGGCTTCTCTGGAAACACCATATATTTT
TRBJ2-1 TRBV5-1 . . CASSPGGKTYNEQFF TGCGCCAGCAGCCCCGGCGGGAAAACCTACAATGAGCAGTTCTTC
TRBJ2-7 TRBV2 TRBD2 . CASLASGSSYEQYF TGTGCCAGCCTCGCTAGCGGAAGCTCCTACGAGCAGTACTTC
TRBJ2-3 TRBV7-9 . . CASSSRGPSTDTQYF TGTGCCAGCAGCTCGCGGGGGCCTAGCACAGATACGCAGTATTTT
TRBJ2-2 TRBV6-5 . . CASSPTRGTGELFF TGTGCCAGCAGTCCGACTCGGGGCACCGGGGAGCTGTTTTTT
TRBJ2-1 TRBV29-1 TRBD2 . CSVRSGSSYNEQFF TGCAGCGTCAGAAGCGGGAGCTCCTACAATGAGCAGTTCTTC
TRBJ2-7 TRBV5-4 TRBD2 once CASSLGRTSGGGYEQYF TGTGCCAGCAGCTTGGGCAGGACTAGCGGGGGGGGCTACGAGCAGTACTTC
TRBJ1-3 TRBV29-1 . . CSVEDPNQGSEGNTIYF TGCAGCGTTGAAGATCCGAATCAGGGGTCTGAAGGAAACACCATATATTTT
TRBJ1-1 TRBV10-3 . . CAISPSVENTEAFF TGTGCCATCAGTCCCAGCGTAGAGAACACTGAAGCTTTCTTT
TRBJ1-6 TRBV10-3 . . CAISAGDSPLHF TGTGCCATCAGTGCAGGGGATTCACCCCTCCACTTT
TRBJ2-7 TRBV6-5 . . CASGRDLSYEQYF TGTGCCAGCGGCCGGGACTTATCCTACGAGCAGTACTTC
TRBJ2-1 TRBV2 TRBD2 once CASTTGGGNNEQFF TGTGCCAGCACAACTGGGGGGGGTAACAATGAGCAGTTCTTC
TRBJ2-5 TRBV4-1 . once CASSQDRGLQETQYF TGCGCCAGCAGCCAAGATCGGGGGTTACAAGAGACCCAGTACTTC
TRBJ2-1 TRBV9 . . CASSRTPEIGNEQFF TGTGCCAGCAGTCGTACGCCCGAAATCGGCAATGAGCAGTTCTTC
TRBJ1-6 TRBV7-8 . . CASSLNTGNSPLHF TGTGCCAGCAGCTTGAATACAGGAAATTCACCCCTCCACTTT
TRBJ2-7 TRBV19 . . CASSTLNRDTYEQYF TGTGCCAGTAGTACTTTGAACCGGGACACTTACGAGCAGTACTTC
TRBJ1-1 TRBV29-1 . once CSVESRLMNTEAFF TGCAGCGTTGAGTCCCGACTAATGAACACTGAAGCTTTCTTT
TRBJ2-2 TRBV7-8 TRBD2 . CASSFGGGATGELFF TGTGCCAGCAGCTTTGGCGGGGGGGCAACCGGGGAGCTGTTTTTT
TRBJ1-2 TRBV19 TRBD1 . CASTDPGQGSYGYTF TGTGCCAGTACCGACCCGGGACAGGGGAGCTATGGCTACACCTTC
TRBJ1-3 TRBV28 . . CASSGVTGIGNTIYF TGTGCCAGCAGCGGAGTAACAGGGATCGGAAACACCATATATTTT
TRBJ1-5 TRBV21-1 . . CASSKTGANFRSNQPQHF TGTGCCAGCAGCAAAACAGGGGCAAATTTTAGGAGCAATCAGCCCCAGCATTTT
TRBJ2-1 TRBV4-2 . . CASSQDRGTIEFF TGTGCCAGCAGCCAAGATCGGGGGACGATAGAGTTCTTC
TRBJ1-1 TRBV7-3 TRBD1 . CASSLMAGGNTEAFF TGTGCCAGCAGCTTAATGGCAGGGGGGAACACTGAAGCTTTCTTT
TRBJ1-1 TRBV6-6 . . CASSPGEGGTFEAFF TGTGCCAGCAGCCCCGGGGAGGGGGGGACTTTTGAAGCTTTCTTT